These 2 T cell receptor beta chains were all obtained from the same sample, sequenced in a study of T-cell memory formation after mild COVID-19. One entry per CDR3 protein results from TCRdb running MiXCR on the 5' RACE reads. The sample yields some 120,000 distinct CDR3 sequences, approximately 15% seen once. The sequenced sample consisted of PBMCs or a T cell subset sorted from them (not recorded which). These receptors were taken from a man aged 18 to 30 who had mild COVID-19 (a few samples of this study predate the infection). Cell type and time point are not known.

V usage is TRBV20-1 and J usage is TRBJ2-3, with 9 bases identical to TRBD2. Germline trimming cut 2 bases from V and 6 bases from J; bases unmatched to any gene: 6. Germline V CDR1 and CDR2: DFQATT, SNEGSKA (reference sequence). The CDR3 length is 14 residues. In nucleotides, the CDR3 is TGCAGTGCTAGAATAGCGGGGGCCCTGGATACGCAGTATTTT. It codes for CSARIAGALDTQYF.

CDR3 coding DNA: TGCGCCAGCAGCCAAGTACCCTCAGGGACACAGGCCTACAATGAGCAGTTCTTC. Translation: CASSQVPSGTQAYNEQFF. This sequence joins TRBV4-3 and TRBJ2-1, with D possibly TRBD1 on 6 matching bases. This CDR3 is 18 amino acids long. Germline lookup yields CDR1 LGHNA and CDR2 YSLEER. V lost 1 base and J lost 2, with 18 bases in between.